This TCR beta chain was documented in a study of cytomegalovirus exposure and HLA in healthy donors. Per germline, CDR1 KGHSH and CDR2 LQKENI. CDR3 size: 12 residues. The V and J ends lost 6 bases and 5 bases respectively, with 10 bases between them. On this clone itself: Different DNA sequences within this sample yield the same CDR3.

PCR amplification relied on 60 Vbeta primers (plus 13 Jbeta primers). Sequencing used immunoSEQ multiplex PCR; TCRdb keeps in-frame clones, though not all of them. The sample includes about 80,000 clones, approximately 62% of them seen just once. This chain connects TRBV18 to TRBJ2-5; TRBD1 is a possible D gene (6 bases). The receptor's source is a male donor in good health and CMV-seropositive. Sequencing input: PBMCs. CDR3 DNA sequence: TGTGCCAGCTCTCCAGACAGGGAGACCCAGTACTTC. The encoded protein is CASSPDRETQYF.